This T cell receptor (beta chain) was recorded in a study of cytomegalovirus exposure and HLA in healthy donors. Overall study: From about 180 million T cells, an earlier analysis saw roughly 110 million unique TCR beta sequences.

Overall study findings and caveats: Highly shared variants forming one cluster were likely a sequencing artifact. Association of some 18,000 TCR beta sequences with HLA alleles was found at 0.05 false discovery rate in a later analysis.

As to this clone: What it recognizes is unknown.

13 Jbeta primers and 60 Vbeta primers were used for the PCR. The protocol was immunoSEQ multiplex PCR, while the TCRdb copy is restricted to in-frame clones and leaves out a portion. Of some 98,000 clones in the sample, around 70% were seen once. V shed 4 bases and J 1 base; nucleotides not matched to a gene: 5. Germline values: CDR1 LGHNA, CDR2 YNFKEQ. The CDR3 extends over 16 amino acids. Input material: PBMCs. This TCR derives from a middle-aged man in good health and CMV-seronegative. The J gene is TRBJ2-7, the V gene TRBV4-2; 12 bases align to TRBD2. The CDR3 here is CASSPGGLAGSYEQYF. The CDR3 DNA sequence: TGTGCCAGCAGCCCCGGAGGACTAGCGGGGTCCTACGAGCAGTACTTC.